The clone carrying this TCR beta chain was counted between two and nine times. Antigen unknown. The data stem from a study of T-cell reconstitution after alpha-beta-depleted transplantation in children. General study results and limits: The main origin of T-cell counts and diversity one year after transplant was newly produced T cells. By about two months after transplant, alpha-beta T cells reportedly arose from several hundred graft clones that had expanded. High day-60 TCRbeta diversity in some patients came from surviving recipient T cells and thymic progenitors.

Preparation of the TCRbeta library was carried out with unique molecular identifiers. TCRdb re-derived calls from the PCR reads in MiXCR, one entry per CDR3 protein. The sample shows hundreds of thousands of distinct CDR3 sequences, roughly 16% of them seen only once. Trimming took off 3 bases at V and 0 bases at J, with 8 bases between the two ends. Germline assignment: CDR1 SQVTM and CDR2 ANQGSEA. The CDR3 contains 13 residues. This chain links TRBV29-1 with TRBJ1-1; D is unresolved. The sequence derives from a boy less than two years old who had a stem cell transplant for Wiskott-Aldrich syndrome, so the T cells may come from the graft donor. The source material was PBMCs, mostly from graft donor cells, sampled 360 days after TCRalphabeta/CD19-depleted stem cell transplant. In DNA form, the CDR3 reads TGCAGCGTTGAGAGGGTGCTGAACACTGAAGCTTTCTTT. Residues: CSVERVLNTEAFF.